A selection of T cell receptor beta chains follows, all from one sample in a study of T cell changes during pregnancy in multiple sclerosis. This table comes from immunoSEQ multiplex PCR, and its TCRdb copy is limited to in-frame clones, with some not included. In the table there are roughly 49,000 clones, around 95% of which are singletons. This material consisted of CD8+ T cells from peripheral blood mononuclear cells, taken in the first trimester of pregnancy. These receptors were collected from a female donor with multiple sclerosis, enrolled in a pregnancy study. Each CDR3 is given with its conserved first and last residue. Fields, in order: clone size, J gene, V gene, D gene, CDR3 DNA, CDR3 protein. D genes are given only for firm matches. Size tells how often a clone was seen (once, few, many) or the class of an expanded clone, and some rows leave it out.

. TRBJ1-1 TRBV14 . TGTGCCAGCAGCCAAGGCGGGTCGGGGGTGCTATTT CASSQGGSGVLF
. TRBJ2-2 TRBV10-3 . TGTGCCATCAGTGCATCCGGGGAGCTGTTTTTT CAISASGELFF
. TRBJ2-7 TRBV13 TRBD2 TGTGCCAGCAGTTATAGACTAGCGGGGAATTACGAGCAGTACTTC CASSYRLAGNYEQYF
. TRBJ2-7 TRBV6-5 TRBD1 TGTGCCAGCAGTTACTCCCGGACAGGGGACTACGAGCAGTACTTC CASSYSRTGDYEQYF
. TRBJ2-1 TRBV6-1 TRBD2 TGTGCCAGCACCATGGGGAGGGACTACAATGAGCAGTTCTTC CASTMGRDYNEQFF
once TRBJ2-1 TRBV7-6 TRBD1 TGTGCCAGCAGCCCCGGGACAGGGGGGAATGAGCAGTTCTTC CASSPGTGGNEQFF
. TRBJ1-1 TRBV6-5 TRBD1 TGTGCCAGCAGTATAGGACAGGGAGCTTTCTTT CASSIGQGAFF
. TRBJ2-7 TRBV7-9 . TGTGCCAGCAGACAGGGCCCCTACGAGCAGTACTTC CASRQGPYEQYF
. TRBJ2-1 TRBV12-5 TRBD2 TGTGCTAGTGGCCTAAGCGGGAGTCGGTACAATGAGCAGTTCTTC CASGLSGSRYNEQFF
. TRBJ2-1 TRBV7-2 TRBD1 TGTGCCAGCAGCTCTGGGACAGCCAATGAGCAGTTCTTC CASSSGTANEQFF
. TRBJ1-2 TRBV27 TRBD1 TGTGCCAGCAGTCCCCGGGGACAGGGGGCCTATGGCTACACCTTC CASSPRGQGAYGYTF
. TRBJ2-5 TRBV27 TRBD2 TGTGCCAGCGGTTACGGGGGGGGAGAGACCCAGTACTTC CASGYGGGETQYF
. TRBJ2-1 TRBV10-3 TRBD2 TGTGCCATCAGTGATGGGGGGGGAGGCCGATACAATGAGCAGTTCTTC CAISDGGGGRYNEQFF
. TRBJ2-1 TRBV6-5 TRBD2 TGTGCCAGCAGTATACTAGCGGGATTCGATGAGCAGTTCTTC CASSILAGFDEQFF
. TRBJ1-2 TRBV10-3 . TGTGCCATCAGTGATGGGAGCAGAGCGCCACTTACCTATGGCTACACCTTC CAISDGSRAPLTYGYTF
. TRBJ2-3 TRBV27 . TGTGCCAGCAGTGACTATGGGGTCTATCAGTATTTT CASSDYGVYQYF
. TRBJ2-3 TRBV2 TRBD1 TGTGCCAGCAGCCAGGGACAGGCGAGCACAGATACGCAGTATTTT CASSQGQASTDTQYF
. TRBJ1-1 TRBV9 . TGTGCCAGCAGCGAATTGCGGGGCTACATGAACACTGAAGCTTTCTTT CASSELRGYMNTEAFF
. TRBJ2-1 TRBV6-4 TRBD2 TGTGCCAGTAGCGGGAGCATTTACAATGAGCAGTTCTTC CASSGSIYNEQFF
. TRBJ2-2 TRBV11-2 . TGTGCCAGCAGCTTAAGCTATTCTGTTACTCGAAACACCGGGGAGCTGTTTTTT CASSLSYSVTRNTGELFF